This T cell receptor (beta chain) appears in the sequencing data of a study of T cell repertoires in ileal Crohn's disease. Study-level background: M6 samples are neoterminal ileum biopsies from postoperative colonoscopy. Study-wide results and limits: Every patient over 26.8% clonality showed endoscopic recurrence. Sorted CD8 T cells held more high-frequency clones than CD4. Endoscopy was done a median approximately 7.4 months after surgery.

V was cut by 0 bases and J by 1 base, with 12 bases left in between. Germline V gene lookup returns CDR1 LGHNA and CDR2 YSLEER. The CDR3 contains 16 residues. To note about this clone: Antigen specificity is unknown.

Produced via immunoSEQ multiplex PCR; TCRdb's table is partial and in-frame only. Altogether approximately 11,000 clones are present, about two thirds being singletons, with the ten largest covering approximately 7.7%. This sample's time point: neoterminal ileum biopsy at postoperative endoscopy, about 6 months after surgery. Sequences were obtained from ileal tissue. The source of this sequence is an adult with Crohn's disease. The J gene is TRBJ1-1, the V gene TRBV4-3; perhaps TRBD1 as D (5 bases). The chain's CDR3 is CASSQDGAWGNTEAFF. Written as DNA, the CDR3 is TGCGCCAGCAGCCAAGATGGGGCCTGGGGGAACACTGAAGCTTTCTTT.